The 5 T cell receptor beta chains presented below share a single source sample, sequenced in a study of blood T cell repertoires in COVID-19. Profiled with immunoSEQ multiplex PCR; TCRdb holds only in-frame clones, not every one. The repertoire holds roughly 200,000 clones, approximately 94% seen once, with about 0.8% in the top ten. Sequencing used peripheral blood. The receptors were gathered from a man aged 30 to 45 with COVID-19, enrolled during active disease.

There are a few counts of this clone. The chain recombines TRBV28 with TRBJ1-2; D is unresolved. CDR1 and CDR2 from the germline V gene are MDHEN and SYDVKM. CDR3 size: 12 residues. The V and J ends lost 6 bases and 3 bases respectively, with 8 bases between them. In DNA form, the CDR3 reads TGTGCCAGCAGCGGGAGGGACTATGGCTACACCTTC. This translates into CASSGRDYGYTF.

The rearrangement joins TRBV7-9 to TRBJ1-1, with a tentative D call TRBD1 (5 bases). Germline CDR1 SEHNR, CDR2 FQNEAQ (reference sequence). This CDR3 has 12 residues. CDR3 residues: CAVQGGGTEAFF. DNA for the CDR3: TGTGCAGTCCAGGGAGGTGGCACTGAAGCTTTCTTT.

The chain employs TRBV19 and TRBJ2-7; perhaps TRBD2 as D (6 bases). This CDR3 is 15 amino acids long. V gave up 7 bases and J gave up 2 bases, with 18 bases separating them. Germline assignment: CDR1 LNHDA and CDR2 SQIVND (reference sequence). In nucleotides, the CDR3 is TGTGCCAGTAAGGCGACCGTGACGGGAGCCTACGAGCAGTACTTC. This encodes CASKATVTGAYEQYF.

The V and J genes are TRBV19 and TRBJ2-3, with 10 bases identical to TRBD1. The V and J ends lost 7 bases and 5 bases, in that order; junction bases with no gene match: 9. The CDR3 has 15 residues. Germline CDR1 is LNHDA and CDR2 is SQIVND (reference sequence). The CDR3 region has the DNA TGTGCCAGTATCCTAGGGGACAGGGGAAGAGATACGCAGTATTTT. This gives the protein CASILGDRGRDTQYF.

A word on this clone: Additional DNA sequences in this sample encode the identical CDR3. CDR3 residues: CAISERTGEGEQFF. CDR3 sequence (DNA): TGTGCCATCAGTGAGCGGACAGGGGAGGGTGAGCAGTTCTTC. The V call is TRBV10-3, the J call TRBJ2-1; 9 bases line up with TRBD1. This CDR3 comprises 14 residues. J gave up 9 bases and V 2 bases, and 5 bases lay outside the gene matches. Germline V CDR1 and CDR2: ENHRY, SYGVKD.